The following is a T cell receptor beta chain sequence with its context. The antigen is not known. The CDR3 consists of 16 residues. V was clipped by 5 bases and J by 2 bases; unmatched bases: 5. CDR1 is WSHSY and CDR2 is SAAADI in the germline V gene. The sample is drawn from a study of shared clonotypes between healthy human individuals. About the study: Each donor had three CD4 naive, three CD4 memory, two CD8 naive and one CD8 memory plate. Findings and limits, study-wide: Among non-shared clonotypes, generation probabilities were lower than among those shared by all four donors.

Measured with immunoSEQ multiplex PCR; TCRdb has only the in-frame clones, and not every one. The sample records about 1.9 million clones, roughly 95% being singletons. Naive CD8 cells lacked CD45RO and underwent positive selection for CCR7, leaving out terminally differentiated effector memory CD45RA+ cells. The rearrangement joins TRBV10-2 to TRBJ2-2; 10 bases match TRBD2. The sequenced sample consisted of naive CD8+ T cells from PBMCs. The sequence was collected from a man younger than 35 in good health. Some clones in this sample may be carry-over from other donors' samples. This CDR3 reads CASSPAGGINTGELFF. The CDR3 DNA follows: TGCGCCAGCAGTCCAGCGGGAGGGATAAACACCGGGGAGCTGTTTTTT.